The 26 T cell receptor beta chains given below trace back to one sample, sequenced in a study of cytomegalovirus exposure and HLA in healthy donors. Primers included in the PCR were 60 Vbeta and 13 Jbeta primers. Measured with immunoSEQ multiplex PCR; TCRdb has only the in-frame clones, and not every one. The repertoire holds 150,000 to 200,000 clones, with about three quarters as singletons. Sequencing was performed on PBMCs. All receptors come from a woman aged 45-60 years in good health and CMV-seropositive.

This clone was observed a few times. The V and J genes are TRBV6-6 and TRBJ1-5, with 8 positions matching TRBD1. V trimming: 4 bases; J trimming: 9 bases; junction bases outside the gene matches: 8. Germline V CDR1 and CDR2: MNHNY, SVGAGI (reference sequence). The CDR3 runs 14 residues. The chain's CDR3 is CASSSGQAFRPQHF. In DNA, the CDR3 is TGTGCCAGCAGTTCGGGACAGGCGTTCCGGCCCCAGCATTTT.

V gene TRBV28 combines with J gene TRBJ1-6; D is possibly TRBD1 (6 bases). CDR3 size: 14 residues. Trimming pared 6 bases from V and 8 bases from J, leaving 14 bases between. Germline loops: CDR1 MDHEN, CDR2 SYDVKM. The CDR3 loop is CASSPGQSDSPLHF. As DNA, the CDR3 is TGTGCCAGCAGCCCCGGACAGTCAGATTCACCCCTCCACTTT.

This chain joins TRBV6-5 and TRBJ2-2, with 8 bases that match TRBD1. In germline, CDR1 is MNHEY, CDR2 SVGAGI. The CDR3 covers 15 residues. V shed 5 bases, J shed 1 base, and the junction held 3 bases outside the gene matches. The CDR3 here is CASSRGTGNTGELFF. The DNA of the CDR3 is TGTGCCAGCAGTAGGGGGACAGGGAACACCGGGGAGCTGTTTTTT.

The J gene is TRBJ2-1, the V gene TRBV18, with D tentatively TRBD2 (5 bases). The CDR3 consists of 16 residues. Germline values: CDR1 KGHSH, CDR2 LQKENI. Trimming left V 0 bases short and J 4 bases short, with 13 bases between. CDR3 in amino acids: CASSPPTGTGYNEQFF. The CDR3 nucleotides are TGTGCCAGCTCACCACCGACGGGAACCGGGTACAATGAGCAGTTCTTC.

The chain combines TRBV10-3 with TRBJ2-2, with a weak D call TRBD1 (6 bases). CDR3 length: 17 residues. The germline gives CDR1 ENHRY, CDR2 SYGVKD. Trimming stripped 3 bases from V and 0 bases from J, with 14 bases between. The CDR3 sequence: CAISDPGDKPNTGELFF. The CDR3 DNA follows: TGTGCCATCAGTGACCCCGGGGACAAGCCGAACACCGGGGAGCTGTTTTTT.

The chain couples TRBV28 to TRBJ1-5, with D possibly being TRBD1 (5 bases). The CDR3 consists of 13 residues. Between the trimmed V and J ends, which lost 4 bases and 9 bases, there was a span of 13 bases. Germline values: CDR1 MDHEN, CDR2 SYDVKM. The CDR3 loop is CASSSEGDPPQHF. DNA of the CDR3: TGTGCCAGCAGTTCGGAAGGGGATCCGCCCCAGCATTTT.

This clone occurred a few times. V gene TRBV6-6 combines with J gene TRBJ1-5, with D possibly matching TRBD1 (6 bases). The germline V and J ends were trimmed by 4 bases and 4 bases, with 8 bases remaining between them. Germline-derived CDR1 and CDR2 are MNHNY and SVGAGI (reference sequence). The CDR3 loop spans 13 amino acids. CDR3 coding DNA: TGTGCCAGCAGTTGGACAGAAAATCAGCCCCAGCATTTT. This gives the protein CASSWTENQPQHF.

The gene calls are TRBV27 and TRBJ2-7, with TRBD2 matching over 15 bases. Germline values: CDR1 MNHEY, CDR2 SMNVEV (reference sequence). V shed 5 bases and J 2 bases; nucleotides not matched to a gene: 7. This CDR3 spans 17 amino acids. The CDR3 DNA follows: TGTGCCAGCAGTCCCCACGGACTAGCGGGGGGGGCCTACGAGCAGTACTTC. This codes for CASSPHGLAGGAYEQYF.

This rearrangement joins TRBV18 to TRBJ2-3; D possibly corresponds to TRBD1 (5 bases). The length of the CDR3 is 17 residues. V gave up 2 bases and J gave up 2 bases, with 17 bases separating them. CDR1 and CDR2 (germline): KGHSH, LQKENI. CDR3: CASSPELGQGPTDTQYF. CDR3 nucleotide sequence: TGTGCCAGCTCACCAGAGCTCGGGCAGGGCCCCACAGATACGCAGTATTTT.

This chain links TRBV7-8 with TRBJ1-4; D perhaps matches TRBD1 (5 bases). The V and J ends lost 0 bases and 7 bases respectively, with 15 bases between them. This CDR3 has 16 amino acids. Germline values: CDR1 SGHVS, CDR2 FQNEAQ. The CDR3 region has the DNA TGTGCCAGCAGCTTAGCGCGGGGGACGGGCAGTGAAAAACTGTTTTTT. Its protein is CASSLARGTGSEKLFF.

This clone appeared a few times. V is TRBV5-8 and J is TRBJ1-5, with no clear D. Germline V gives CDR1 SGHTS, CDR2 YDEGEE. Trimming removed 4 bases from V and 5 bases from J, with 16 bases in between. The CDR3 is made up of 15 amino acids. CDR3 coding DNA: TGTGCCAGCAGCCCCTCAGACGGTCGGGATCAGCCCCAGCATTTT. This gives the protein CASSPSDGRDQPQHF.

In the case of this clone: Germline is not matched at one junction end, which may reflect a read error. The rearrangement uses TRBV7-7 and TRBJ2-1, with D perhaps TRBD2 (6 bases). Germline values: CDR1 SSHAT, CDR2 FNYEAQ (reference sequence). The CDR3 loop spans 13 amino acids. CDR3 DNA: TGTGCTAGCAGCCCTATATTGGGGGGTGAGCAGTTCTTC. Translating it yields CASSPILGGEQFF.

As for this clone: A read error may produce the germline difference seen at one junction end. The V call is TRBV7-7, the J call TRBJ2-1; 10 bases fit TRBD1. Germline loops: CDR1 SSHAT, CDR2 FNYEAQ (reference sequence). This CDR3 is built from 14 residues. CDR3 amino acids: CASSLDRGLDEQFF. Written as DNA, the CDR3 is TGTGCTAGCAGCCTTGACAGGGGGCTGGATGAGCAGTTCTTC.

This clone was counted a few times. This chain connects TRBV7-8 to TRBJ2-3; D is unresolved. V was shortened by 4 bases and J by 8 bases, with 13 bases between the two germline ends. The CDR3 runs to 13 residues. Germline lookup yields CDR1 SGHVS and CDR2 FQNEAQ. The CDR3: CASSSNRQATQYF. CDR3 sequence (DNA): TGTGCCAGCAGCTCCAATAGACAAGCTACGCAGTATTTT.

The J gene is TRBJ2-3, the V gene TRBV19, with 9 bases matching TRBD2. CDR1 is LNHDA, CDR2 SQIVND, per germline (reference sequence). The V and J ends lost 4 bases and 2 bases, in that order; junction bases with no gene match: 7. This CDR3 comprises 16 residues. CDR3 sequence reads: CASSTQTSGVTDTQYF. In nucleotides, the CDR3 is TGTGCCAGTAGTACGCAGACTAGCGGCGTCACAGATACGCAGTATTTT.

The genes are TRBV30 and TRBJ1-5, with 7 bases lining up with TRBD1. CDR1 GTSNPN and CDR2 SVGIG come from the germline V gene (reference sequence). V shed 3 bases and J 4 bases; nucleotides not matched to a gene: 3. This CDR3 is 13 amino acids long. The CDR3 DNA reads TGTGCCTGGAGCGACAGGGCTAATCAGCCCCAGCATTTT. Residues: CAWSDRANQPQHF.

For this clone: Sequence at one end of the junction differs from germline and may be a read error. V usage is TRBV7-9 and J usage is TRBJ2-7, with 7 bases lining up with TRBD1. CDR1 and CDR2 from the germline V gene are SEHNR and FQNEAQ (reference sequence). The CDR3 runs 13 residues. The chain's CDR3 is CAGSSRQGNEQYF. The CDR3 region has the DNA TGTGCCGGCAGCTCACGACAGGGCAACGAGCAGTACTTC.

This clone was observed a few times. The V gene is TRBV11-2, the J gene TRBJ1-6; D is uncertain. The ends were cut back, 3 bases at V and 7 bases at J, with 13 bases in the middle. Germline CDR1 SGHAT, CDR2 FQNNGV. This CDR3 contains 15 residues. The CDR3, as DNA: TGTGCCAGCAGCTTCCGTCACGGAGGAAATTCACCCCTCCACTTT. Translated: CASSFRHGGNSPLHF. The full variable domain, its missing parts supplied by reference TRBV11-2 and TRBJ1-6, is EAGVAQSPRYKIIEKRQSVAFWCNPISGHATLYWYQQILGQGPKLLIQFQNNGVVDDSQLPKDRFSAERLKGVDSTLKIQPAKLEDSAVYLCASSFRHGGNSPLHFGNGTRLTVT.

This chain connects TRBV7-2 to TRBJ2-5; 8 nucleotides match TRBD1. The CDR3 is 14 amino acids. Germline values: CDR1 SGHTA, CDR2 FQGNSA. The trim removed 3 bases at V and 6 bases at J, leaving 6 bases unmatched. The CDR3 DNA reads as TGTGCCAGCAGCTTGGACAGGGTTCGAAAGACCCAGTACTTC. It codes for CASSLDRVRKTQYF.

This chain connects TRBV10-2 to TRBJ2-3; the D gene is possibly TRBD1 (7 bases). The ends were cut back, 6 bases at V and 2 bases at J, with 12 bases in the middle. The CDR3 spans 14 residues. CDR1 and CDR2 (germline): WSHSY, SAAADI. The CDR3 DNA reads TGCGCCAGCAGCAGGGGGGCCCCCACAGATACGCAGTATTTT. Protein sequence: CASSRGAPTDTQYF.

The CDR3 region is CAISGAGGSITEAFF. CDR3 nucleotide sequence: TGTGCCATCAGTGGGGCAGGTGGGTCGATCACTGAAGCTTTCTTT. V usage is TRBV10-3 and J usage is TRBJ1-1; D gene ambiguous. V lost 4 bases and J 4 bases, leaving 16 bases between the germline ends. CDR3 length: 15 residues. Germline V lookup: CDR1 ENHRY, CDR2 SYGVKD.

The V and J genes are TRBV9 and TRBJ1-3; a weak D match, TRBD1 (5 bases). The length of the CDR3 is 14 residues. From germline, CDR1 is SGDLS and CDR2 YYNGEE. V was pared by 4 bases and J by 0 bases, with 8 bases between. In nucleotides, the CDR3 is TGTGCCAGCAGCCCCCAGGGCTCTGGAAACACCATATATTTT. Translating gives CASSPQGSGNTIYF.

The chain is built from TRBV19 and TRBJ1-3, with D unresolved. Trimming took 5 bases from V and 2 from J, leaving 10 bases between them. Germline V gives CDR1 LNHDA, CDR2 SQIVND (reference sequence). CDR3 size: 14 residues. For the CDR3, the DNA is TGTGCCAGTAGTCCGCACGGGGCTGGAAACACCATATATTTT. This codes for CASSPHGAGNTIYF.

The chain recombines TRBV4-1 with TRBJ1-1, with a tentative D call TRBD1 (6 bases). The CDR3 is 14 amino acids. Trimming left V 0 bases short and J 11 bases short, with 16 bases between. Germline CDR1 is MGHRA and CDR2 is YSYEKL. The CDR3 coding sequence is TGCGCCAGCAGCCAAGATCGAGGGGGTCGAGAGGCTTTCTTT. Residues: CASSQDRGGREAFF.

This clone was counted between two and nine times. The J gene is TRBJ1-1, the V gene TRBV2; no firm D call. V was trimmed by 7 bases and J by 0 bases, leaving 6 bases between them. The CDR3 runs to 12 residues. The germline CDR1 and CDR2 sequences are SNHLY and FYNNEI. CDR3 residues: CASTRVNTEAFF. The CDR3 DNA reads TGTGCCAGCACCCGGGTGAACACTGAAGCTTTCTTT. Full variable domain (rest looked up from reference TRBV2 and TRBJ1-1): EPEVTQTPSHQVTQMGQEVILRCVPISNHLYFYWYRQILGQKVEFLVSFYNNEISEKSEIFDDQFSVERPDGSNFTLKIRSTKLEDSAMYFCASTRVNTEAFFGQGTRLTVV.

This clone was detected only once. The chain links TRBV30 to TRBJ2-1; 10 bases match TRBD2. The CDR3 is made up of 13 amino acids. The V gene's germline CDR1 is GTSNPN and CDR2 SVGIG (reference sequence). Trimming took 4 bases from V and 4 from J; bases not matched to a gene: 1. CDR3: CAWTSGGYNEQFF. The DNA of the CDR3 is TGTGCCTGGACTAGCGGGGGATACAATGAGCAGTTCTTC.